This T cell receptor beta chain was captured by sequencing in a study of blood T cell repertoires in COVID-19. About the research overall: Spain, Italy and the United States supplied samples that represented acute and convalescent COVID-19.

V lost 0 bases and J lost 4, with 15 bases in between. This CDR3 comprises 16 residues. From germline, CDR1 is LGHNA and CDR2 YSLEER. The authors' processing: Estimates of nucleated cell counts were drawn from the amplification of reference gene primers. Some clones are missing from TCRdb's copy, which holds only in-frame ones; the method was immunoSEQ multiplex PCR. V and J calls and clone size are copied from that table; D and trimming were computed from the DNA. The data contain under 90,000 clones, about 83% of them singletons. This TCR derives from a man older than 75 with acute or convalescent COVID-19. Sequenced: peripheral blood. The V call is TRBV4-3, the J call TRBJ1-2; D may be TRBD1 (6 bases). The CDR3, as DNA: TGCGCCAGCAGCCAAGACCCAAAGACAGGTGTCTATGGCTACACCTTC. It translates to CASSQDPKTGVYGYTF.